The 32 T cell receptor beta chains below all came from one sample that was sequenced in a study of blood T cells in healthy people across ages. Primers used in a second PCR of roughly 6 to 11 cycles were a sample-barcoded 5' primer and a J-beta primer mix. TCRdb processed the 5' RACE reads anew with MiXCR; each CDR3 protein has one entry. The repertoire holds roughly 2 million distinct CDR3 sequences, with less than 50% as singletons. Sequencing was carried out using blood. The receptor source for this set is a woman in her thirties or forties in good health.

This clonotype showed up just once. The chain couples TRBV6-5 to TRBJ2-1; 12 nucleotides align to TRBD2. The CDR3 covers 16 residues. Germline V gene lookup returns CDR1 MNHEY and CDR2 SVGAGI. Losses at the gene ends were 0 bases for V and 10 bases for J; bases not matched to a gene: 7. DNA for the CDR3: TGTGCCAGCAGTTACTCTCTAGCGGGGGGGCTCAAAGAGCAGTTCTTC. As protein: CASSYSLAGGLKEQFF.

The rearrangement uses TRBV27 and TRBJ2-1; D remains unclear. The CDR3 extends over 13 amino acids. Per germline, CDR1 MNHEY and CDR2 SMNVEV (reference sequence). V lost 5 bases to trimming and J lost 4 bases, with 9 bases between them. DNA of the CDR3: TGTGCCAGCAGTCACACCGAATACAATGAGCAGTTCTTC. Translating it yields CASSHTEYNEQFF.

This clonotype turned up a few times. The chain recombines TRBV12-3 or TRBV12-4 with TRBJ1-2; TRBD1 might be the D (6 bases). Trimming stripped 6 bases from V and 0 bases from J, with 14 bases between. This CDR3 has 15 residues. The chain's CDR3 is CASRTLAGANYGYTF. The CDR3 nucleotides read TGTGCCAGCAGAACTCTGGCAGGGGCTAACTATGGCTACACCTTC.

The chain is built from TRBV20-1 and TRBJ1-1; no clear D. V was trimmed by 2 bases and J by 2 bases, leaving 9 bases between them. The CDR3 extends over 13 amino acids. Germline V gene lookup returns CDR1 DFQATT and CDR2 SNEGSKA (reference sequence). CDR3 DNA: TGCAGTGCTAGATCTAATATAAACACTGAAGCTTTCTTT. Amino acid sequence: CSARSNINTEAFF.

This clonotype was seen only a few times. The V gene is TRBV20-1, the J gene TRBJ1-4, with 7 bases that match TRBD1. The ends lost 5 bases at V and 6 bases at J; junction bases unmatched: 9. Germline loops: CDR1 DFQATT, CDR2 SNEGSKA (reference sequence). This CDR3 has 14 amino acids. Here the CDR3 reads CSAPRDSADEKLFF. In DNA form, the CDR3 reads TGCAGTGCTCCCCGGGACAGCGCTGATGAAAAACTGTTTTTT.

The V call is TRBV7-9, the J call TRBJ2-1; possible D gene TRBD1, 5 bases. CDR3 length equals 17 residues. Germline CDR1 is SEHNR and CDR2 is FQNEAQ (reference sequence). V was pared by 1 base and J by 0 bases, with 13 bases between. The CDR3: CASSLDQGSRSYNEQFF. CDR3 in DNA: TGTGCCAGCAGCTTAGACCAGGGTTCCCGCTCCTACAATGAGCAGTTCTTC.

This sequence joins TRBV6-6 and TRBJ2-6; the D call may be TRBD1 or TRBD2 (5 bases each). The germline V and J ends were trimmed by 3 bases and 0 bases, with 12 bases remaining between them. Germline V gene lookup returns CDR1 MNHNY and CDR2 SVGAGI (reference sequence). CDR3 size: 17 residues. CDR3 region: CASSYFGGSSGANVLTF. The CDR3 coding sequence is TGTGCCAGCAGTTATTTTGGGGGAAGCTCTGGGGCCAACGTCCTGACTTTC.

J is TRBJ2-1 and V is TRBV4-2; 9 bases fit TRBD1. The junction had 15 bases not matched to a gene; V was cut back by 0 bases and J by 15 bases. This CDR3 region has 16 residues. Per the germline V gene, CDR1 is LGHNA and CDR2 is YNFKEQ. The CDR3 coding sequence is TGTGCCAGCAGCCAAGATGTGGGGACAGGGTTGTTGGGTCCGTTCTTC. This translates into CASSQDVGTGLLGPFF.

CDR3 loop: CASSQDAGGGALFF. The CDR3 nucleotides are TGCGCCAGCAGCCAAGATGCAGGGGGCGGGGCGCTGTTTTTT. The chain joins TRBV4-3 to TRBJ1-4; 8 bases line up with TRBD1. The V gene end was trimmed by 0 bases and the J gene end by 14 bases; junction bases not matched to a gene: 8. Germline loops: CDR1 LGHNA, CDR2 YSLEER. The CDR3 has 14 residues.

The V call is TRBV4-3, the J call TRBJ2-4; D is unresolved. Near its end, the DNA agrees better with TRBJ2-5, so the J call may be wrong. CDR3 length: 14 amino acids. CDR1 LGHNA and CDR2 YSLEER come from the germline V gene. CDR3 sequence: CASSQDGTVGTQYF. The CDR3 coding sequence is TGCGCCAGCAGCCAAGATGGAACAGTCGGGACCCAGTACTTC.

V and J are TRBV6-2 or TRBV6-3 and TRBJ2-5; the D gene could be TRBD1 or TRBD2 (5 bases each). CDR1 MNHEY and CDR2 SVGEGT come from the germline V gene. The CDR3 spans 18 residues. V was cut by 5 bases and J by 4 bases, with 26 bases left in between. CDR3 in DNA: TGTGCCAGCAGTCCATCCCCCCAGGGTCGGGGAATAAGAGAGACCCAGTACTTC. Residues: CASSPSPQGRGIRETQYF.

This clonotype was observed a handful of times. This chain joins TRBV7-2 and TRBJ2-7, with D perhaps matching TRBD1 (6 bases). CDR1 and CDR2 from the germline V gene are SGHTA and FQGNSA. The CDR3 is 15 residues long. V was shortened by 1 base and J by 2 bases, with 12 bases between the two germline ends. The CDR3 nucleotides are TGTGCCAGCAGCTTAGACAGGGCCCGAACCTACGAGCAGTACTTC. Encoded protein: CASSLDRARTYEQYF. The full variable domain, in which reference TRBV7-2 and TRBJ2-7 provide the parts outside the CDR3, is GAGVSQSPSNKVTEKGKDVELRCDPISGHTALYWYRQSLGQGLEFLIYFQGNSAPDKSGLPSDRFSAERTGGSVSTLTIQRTQQEDSAVYLCASSLDRARTYEQYFGPGTRLTVT.

The genes are TRBV20-1 and TRBJ1-5; D uncertain. This CDR3 comprises 14 residues. Germline-derived CDR1 and CDR2 are DFQATT and SNEGSKA (reference sequence). Trimming left V 5 bases short and J 0 bases short, with 11 bases between. For the CDR3, the DNA is TGCAGTGCTGGCCGACCCGATAGCAATCAGCCCCAGCATTTT. This gives the protein CSAGRPDSNQPQHF.

In this sample, this clonotype turned up a few times. The genes are TRBV20-1 and TRBJ2-5, with D hard to call. The V and J ends lost 2 bases and 2 bases respectively, with 3 bases between them. Germline V gene lookup returns CDR1 DFQATT and CDR2 SNEGSKA (reference sequence). This CDR3 contains 11 residues. The CDR3 bases are TGCAGTGCTAGACTACAAGAGACCCAGTACTTC. Its protein is CSARLQETQYF.

Only a few counts were recorded for this clonotype. The chain uses TRBV6-6 and TRBJ1-5; the D is unclear. The CDR3 is 17 residues long. V gave up 6 bases and J gave up 3 bases, with 21 bases separating them. Germline V gives CDR1 MNHNY, CDR2 SVGAGI (reference sequence). The CDR3 DNA reads as TGTGCCAGCAGCTTAATTACCGGGTCAGGCAACAATCAGCCCCAGCATTTT. Encoded protein: CASSLITGSGNNQPQHF.

V and J are TRBV5-4 and TRBJ1-2, with TRBD1 matching 7 bases. J was trimmed by 2 bases and V by 4 bases; bases with no gene match: 5. Germline V gene lookup returns CDR1 SGHNT and CDR2 YYREEE (reference sequence). This CDR3 has 14 residues. CDR3 amino acids: CASSPKTGNYGYTF. The CDR3, as DNA: TGTGCCAGCAGCCCTAAGACAGGGAACTATGGCTACACCTTC.

This clonotype was recorded many times. V gene TRBV29-1 combines with J gene TRBJ2-7, with 8 bases matching TRBD1. The CDR3 runs to 14 residues. Germline CDR1 reads SQVTM; CDR2 reads ANQGSEA. V was pared by 6 bases and J by 0 bases, with 7 bases of the junction left unmatched. The CDR3 region has the DNA TGCAGCGTAGCTCGGACAGGGAGCTCCTACGAGCAGTACTTC. Translated, it gives CSVARTGSSYEQYF.

This clonotype was seen a handful of times. The chain is built from TRBV25-1 and TRBJ1-2; D is unresolved. V dropped 3 bases and J dropped 4 bases, with 15 bases sitting between them. Germline CDR1 is MGHDK and CDR2 is SYGVNS. The CDR3 covers 15 residues. CDR3 in DNA: TGTGCCAGCAGTGAGGCGCGACGGCCACTCTATGGCTACACCTTC. Translating gives CASSEARRPLYGYTF.

This chain uses TRBV3-1 with TRBJ2-3, with 8 bases matching TRBD2. Germline trimming cut 5 bases from V and 4 bases from J; bases unmatched to any gene: 5. The CDR3 is 14 residues long. The V gene's germline CDR1 is LGHDT and CDR2 YNNKEL (reference sequence). The CDR3 region has the DNA TGTGCCAGCAGCTCGCGGGGGGTACCAGATACGCAGTATTTT. Translation: CASSSRGVPDTQYF.

This chain connects TRBV2 to TRBJ2-3; TRBD2 agrees at 10 bases. The CDR3 is 16 amino acids. Germline V gene sequence: CDR1 SNHLY, CDR2 FYNNEI. V dropped 9 bases and J dropped 3; count of bases not matched to a gene: 12. In DNA form, the CDR3 reads TGTGCCAGTACGAGACCCCTAGCGGGGGATACAGATACGCAGTATTTT. Its protein product is CASTRPLAGDTDTQYF.

This clonotype was detected a few times. The chain combines TRBV7-9 with TRBJ2-7, with D hard to call. Trimming removed 5 bases from V and 3 bases from J, with 14 bases in between. Germline V gene data show CDR1 as SEHNR and CDR2 as FQNEAQ (reference sequence). The CDR3 runs to 14 residues. CDR3 in DNA: TGTGCCAGCAGCCCCGGTAGCTCGGTCTACGAGCAGTACTTC. Protein: CASSPGSSVYEQYF.

Worth noting for this clonotype: Compared with germline, one end of the junction differs, possibly owing to a read error. The V gene is TRBV14, the J gene TRBJ1-6; no definite D call. Germline assignment: CDR1 SGHDN and CDR2 FVKESK. CDR3 length: 16 amino acids. The CDR3 is CASSRFQFSFNSPLHF. The CDR3 coding sequence is TGTGCCAGCAGCCGGTTTCAATTCTCCTTTAATTCACCCCTCCACTTT.

Many counts were recorded for this clonotype. V and J are TRBV29-1 and TRBJ2-5, with D possibly being TRBD1 or TRBD2 (5 bases each). Trimming removed 4 bases at V and 4 bases at J, with 16 bases between. CDR3 size: 14 residues. Germline CDR1 reads SQVTM; CDR2 reads ANQGSEA. The CDR3 coding sequence is TGCAGCGTTGCCGGACAAGGGACCGGAGAGACCCAGTACTTC. Protein product: CSVAGQGTGETQYF.

This sequence joins TRBV20-1 and TRBJ1-1; tentatively, D is TRBD1 (6 bases). The germline V gene encodes CDR1 DFQATT and CDR2 SNEGSKA (reference sequence). Trimming shortened V by 5 bases and J by 4 bases, and 14 bases separated the two germline ends. The CDR3 is 13 residues long. The CDR3 bases are TGCAGTGCTTTCAGGGGTCAGTTCACTGAAGCTTTCTTT. Protein sequence: CSAFRGQFTEAFF.

The V gene is TRBV20-1, the J gene TRBJ2-3; D call uncertain. Germline V gene lookup returns CDR1 DFQATT and CDR2 SNEGSKA (reference sequence). The CDR3 totals 13 residues. Trimming cost V 3 bases and J 6 bases, with 13 bases left between them. The CDR3 spells CSASVPGRDTQYF. The CDR3 nucleotides read TGCAGTGCTAGTGTGCCCGGGCGCGATACGCAGTATTTT.

In its sample, this clonotype was seen a few times. The chain joins TRBV6-2 or TRBV6-3 to TRBJ2-7; unclear D gene. Trimming shortened V by 0 bases and J by 0 bases, and 6 bases separated the two germline ends. Looked up from germline, CDR1 is MNHEY and CDR2 is SVGEGT. The CDR3 contains 14 residues. CDR3 in amino acids: CASSYSGISYEQYF. CDR3 coding DNA: TGTGCCAGCAGTTACTCGGGGATCTCCTACGAGCAGTACTTC.

Notes on this clonotype: Germline is not matched at one junction end, which may reflect a read error. The J gene is TRBJ2-4, the V gene TRBV9, with TRBD2 matching 15 bases. The CDR3 length is 17 residues. The V gene's germline CDR1 is SGDLS and CDR2 YYNGEE. The chain's CDR3 is CVSSSGGTSGGQNIQYF. The CDR3 DNA reads TGTGTCAGCAGCTCAGGTGGGACTAGCGGGGGGCAAAACATTCAGTACTTC.

The chain recombines TRBV10-3 with TRBJ1-2, with TRBD1 as a possible D gene (6 bases). Deletions cut 5 bases from V and 2 bases from J, with 18 bases between. Germline CDR1 ENHRY, CDR2 SYGVKD. This CDR3 contains 16 residues. The CDR3 reads CAISTRTDGRNYGYTF. The DNA for the CDR3 is TGTGCCATCAGTACAAGGACAGACGGGCGAAACTATGGCTACACCTTC.

This clonotype was counted only a few times. The V and J genes are TRBV5-1 and TRBJ2-4, with 7 bases matching TRBD1. The CDR3 spans 15 residues. The germline CDR1 and CDR2 sequences are SGHRS and YFSETQ. The junction had 9 bases not matched to a gene; V was cut back by 4 bases and J by 5 bases. The CDR3 region is CASSALGQTENIQYF. CDR3 nucleotide sequence: TGCGCCAGCAGCGCACTGGGACAGACAGAAAACATTCAGTACTTC.

The chain uses TRBV6-8 and TRBJ2-4; no firm D call. Germline V gives CDR1 MNHGY, CDR2 SAAAGT. CDR3 length: 11 amino acids. V was trimmed by 6 bases and J by 13 bases, leaving 13 bases between them. In nucleotides, the CDR3 is TGTGCCAGCAGGACAAGTCTTGAGCAGTACTTC. Translating it yields CASRTSLEQYF.

The chain carries TRBV29-1 and TRBJ2-5; 10 positions agree with TRBD2. Per the germline V gene, CDR1 is SQVTM and CDR2 is ANQGSEA. The CDR3 contains 15 residues. The V gene end was trimmed by 7 bases and the J gene end by 3 bases; junction bases not matched to a gene: 11. This chain's CDR3 is CSAQRGLAGEETQYF. The CDR3 DNA reads TGCAGCGCACAACGGGGGCTAGCGGGGGAAGAGACCCAGTACTTC.

The CDR3 loop reads CASSRGTPNIQYF. The CDR3 bases are TGTGCCAGCAGTCGCGGGACGCCAAACATTCAGTACTTC. V is TRBV6-5 and J is TRBJ2-4; TRBD2 is a possible D gene (6 bases). V shed 5 bases and J shed 6 bases, with 11 bases lying between them. Germline-derived CDR1 and CDR2 are MNHEY and SVGAGI. The CDR3 extends over 13 amino acids.